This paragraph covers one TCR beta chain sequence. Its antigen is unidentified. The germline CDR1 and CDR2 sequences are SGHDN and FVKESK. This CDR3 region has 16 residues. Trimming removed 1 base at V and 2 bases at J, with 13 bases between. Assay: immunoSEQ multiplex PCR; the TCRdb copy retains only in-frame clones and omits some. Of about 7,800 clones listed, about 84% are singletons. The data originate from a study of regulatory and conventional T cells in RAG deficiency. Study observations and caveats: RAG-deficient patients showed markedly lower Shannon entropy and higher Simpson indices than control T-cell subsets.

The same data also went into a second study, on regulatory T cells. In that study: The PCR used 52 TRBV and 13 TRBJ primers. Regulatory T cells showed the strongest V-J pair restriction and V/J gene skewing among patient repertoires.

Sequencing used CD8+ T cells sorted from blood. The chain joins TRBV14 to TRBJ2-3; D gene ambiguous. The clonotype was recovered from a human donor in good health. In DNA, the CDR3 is TGTGCCAGCAGCCAAGGCGTGCTTTTAGACACAGATACGCAGTATTTT. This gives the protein CASSQGVLLDTDTQYF.